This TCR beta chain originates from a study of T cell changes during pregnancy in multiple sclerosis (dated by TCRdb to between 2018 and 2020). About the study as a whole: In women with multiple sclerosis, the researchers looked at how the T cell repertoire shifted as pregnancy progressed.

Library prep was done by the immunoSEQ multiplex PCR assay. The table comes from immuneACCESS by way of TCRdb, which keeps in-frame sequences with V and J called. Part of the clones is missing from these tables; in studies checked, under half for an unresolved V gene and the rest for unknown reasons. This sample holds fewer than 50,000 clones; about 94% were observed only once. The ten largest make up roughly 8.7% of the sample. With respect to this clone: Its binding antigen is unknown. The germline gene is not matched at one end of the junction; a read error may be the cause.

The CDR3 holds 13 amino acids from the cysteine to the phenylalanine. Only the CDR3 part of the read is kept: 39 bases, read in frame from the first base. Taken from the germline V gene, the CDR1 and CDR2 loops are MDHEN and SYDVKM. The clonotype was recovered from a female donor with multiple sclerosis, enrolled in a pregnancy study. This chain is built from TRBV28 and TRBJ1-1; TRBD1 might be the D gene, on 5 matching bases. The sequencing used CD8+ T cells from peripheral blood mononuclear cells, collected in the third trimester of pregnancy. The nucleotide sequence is TGTGCCAGCAGTTGGGCAGGGAACCCTGAAGCTTTCTTT. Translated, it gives CASSWAGNPEAFF.